This TCR beta chain derives from a study of beta chain features in type 1 diabetes. Study findings and constraints: Researchers report that Type 1 diabetes patients had moderately but significantly shorter TCRB CDR3s across all four CD4+ subsets.

The isolated RNA, all of it, was reverse transcribed, so expressed TCRB transcripts were what got sequenced. Sequenced by immunoSEQ multiplex PCR; TCRdb stores in-frame clones only, minus some. The sample records around 280,000 clones, about 15% being singletons. The V end lost 2 bases, the J end lost 5 bases, and 19 bases lay between the germline ends. Germline CDR1 is LGHNA and CDR2 is YSLEER. CDR3 length: 16 amino acids. This clone has a handful of counts. Its antigen is unknown. V usage is TRBV4-3 and J usage is TRBJ2-7; D may be TRBD1 (7 bases). Sequenced input: naive CD4+ T cells from blood. The sequence came from a man between 18 and 29 years old with type 1 diabetes. CDR3 in amino acids: CASSQPWRGRRDEQYF. In DNA form, the CDR3 reads TGCGCCAGCAGCCAACCCTGGAGGGGGCGCAGGGACGAGCAGTACTTC.